This is a list of T cell receptor beta chains from one sample in a study of OX40 agonist ivuxolimab in advanced cancers. Repertoires were generated with immunoSEQ multiplex PCR, while TCRdb's copy carries only in-frame clones and drops some. The sample has about 41,000 clones, just under 85% seen once. Specimen: CD4+ or CD8+ T cells sorted from blood, collected in a trial of the OX40 agonist ivuxolimab. The receptors originated from an adult with an advanced solid tumor such as melanoma, head and neck, liver or kidney cancer. The CDR3 runs from the conserved cysteine through the conserved F or W. D genes are given only for firm matches. Clone size, where shown, is once, few, many, or a class for clones that have expanded.

V gene	J gene	clone size	D gene	CDR3 DNA	CDR3 protein
TRBV2	TRBJ2-4	.	.	TGTGCCAGCGGCCGGGCCGGGAACATTCAGTACTTC	CASGRAGNIQYF
TRBV6-4	TRBJ2-1	.	.	TGTGCCAGCAGTGAAGGCGGGAATAGGAATGAGCAGTTCTTC	CASSEGGNRNEQFF
TRBV10-1	TRBJ2-1	.	.	TGCGCCAGCAGTACCGGGAGAGGGGACAATGAGCAGTTCTTC	CASSTGRGDNEQFF
TRBV10-3	TRBJ2-7	.	.	TGTGCCATCAGCGCCCATTACGAGCAGTACTTC	CAISAHYEQYF
TRBV7-6	TRBJ2-2	.	.	TGTGCCAGCAGCCCAAGGACCTATGCCAACGGGGAGCTGTTTTTT	CASSPRTYANGELFF
TRBV9	TRBJ1-3	few	.	TGTGCCAGCTCGAGGGAGGGTACTGGAAACACCATATATTTT	CASSREGTGNTIYF
TRBV30	TRBJ2-3	few	.	TGTGCCTGGAAGGTAGGGCGGGGCATAGATACGCAGTATTTT	CAWKVGRGIDTQYF
TRBV11-3	TRBJ2-2	.	TRBD2	TGTGCCAGCAGCTTAGATGGGCGGGAGGGCCTCCGGGAGCTGTTTTTT	CASSLDGREGLRELFF
TRBV2	TRBJ2-7	.	.	TGTGCCAGCGGAACCTACGAGCAGTACTTC	CASGTYEQYF
TRBV27	TRBJ2-3	.	TRBD2	TGTGCCAGCAGTTTCTCCGGGAGGACGCAGTATTTT	CASSFSGRTQYF
TRBV15	TRBJ1-5	.	.	TGTGCCACCAGGGCAGATAGCAATCAGCCCCAGCATTTT	CATRADSNQPQHF
TRBV5-4	TRBJ1-3	.	.	TGTGCCAGCAGCTTTAATCAGGGAACCTCTGGAAACACCATATATTTT	CASSFNQGTSGNTIYF
TRBV11-2	TRBJ2-7	.	.	TGTGCCAGCAGCTCCCTCGGAGGGTCCTCCTACGAGCAGTACTTC	CASSSLGGSSYEQYF
TRBV10-3	TRBJ1-4	once	.	TGTGCCATCAGTGGCGTCGCGCTAGAAAAACTGTTTTTT	CAISGVALEKLFF
TRBV2	TRBJ1-4	.	.	TGTGCCAGCAGTGAAGGCCTGAGTAATGAAAAACTGTTTTTT	CASSEGLSNEKLFF
TRBV28	TRBJ2-5	.	.	TGTGCCAGCAGGGAGGGCGAAGAGACCCAGTACTTC	CASREGEETQYF
TRBV12-5	TRBJ2-1	once	.	TGTGCTAGTGGTTTCCACCGAAATGAGCAGTTCTTC	CASGFHRNEQFF
TRBV5-6	TRBJ2-4	.	TRBD2	TGTGCCAGCAGCTTCCGGACTAGCGGGAGGGGGGGCATTCAGTACTTC	CASSFRTSGRGGIQYF
TRBV30	TRBJ1-1	.	.	TGTGCCTGGATGGGACTTTGGGTTGGGGGAGCTTTCTTT	CAWMGLWVGGAFF
TRBV10-3	TRBJ1-2	.	.	TGTGCCATCAGTGGGGGTTATTATGGCTACACCTTC	CAISGGYYGYTF
TRBV2	TRBJ2-1	.	TRBD2	TGTGCCAGCAGTGAGTTTGGACTAGCGTTGGGCAATGAGCAGTTCTTC	CASSEFGLALGNEQFF
TRBV9	TRBJ2-1	.	.	TGTGCCAGCAGCGTAGCCCCTCCGGGAACGACCTACAATGAGCAGTTCTTC	CASSVAPPGTTYNEQFF
TRBV2	TRBJ2-7	medium-sized	.	TGTGCCAGCAGTACCCAGGGTTCCGAGCAGTACTTC	CASSTQGSEQYF
TRBV7-6	TRBJ2-2	.	TRBD1	TGTGCCAGCAGCTTAGTGGTCTGGGACAGGGGCACCGGGGAGCTGTTTTTT	CASSLVVWDRGTGELFF
TRBV29-1	TRBJ1-1	.	.	TGCAGCGTCCCAAAGATGGGGGAGGCTTTCTTT	CSVPKMGEAFF
TRBV18	TRBJ2-7	.	.	TGTGCCAGCTCACCACCTAGCGGAGGCTACGAGCAGTACTTC	CASSPPSGGYEQYF
TRBV20-1	TRBJ2-7	.	.	TGCAGTGCCATACCCTCCTACGAGCAGTACTTC	CSAIPSYEQYF
TRBV5-5	TRBJ2-2	.	.	TGTGCCAGCAGCTTCGGGGTCGCCGGGGAGCTGTTTTTT	CASSFGVAGELFF
TRBV7-2	TRBJ2-7	.	TRBD2	TGTGCCAGCAGCTCTTTTAGCGGGAGCGGTGAGCAGTACTTC	CASSSFSGSGEQYF
TRBV7-6	TRBJ2-1	.	.	TGTGCCAGCAGCTTAGTTGATGAGCAGTTCTTC	CASSLVDEQFF
TRBV6-6	TRBJ2-1	.	TRBD2	TGTGCCAGCAGTTACGGGGCGGGAGCCTCCTACAATGAGCAGTTCTTC	CASSYGAGASYNEQFF
TRBV27	TRBJ1-3	.	.	TGTGCCAGCAGTCTTCCCAGGTATTCGGGAAACACCATATATTTT	CASSLPRYSGNTIYF
TRBV29-1	TRBJ2-7	once	.	TGCAGCTCTCGGGGCCGAGCGGACAACGAGCAGTACTTC	CSSRGRADNEQYF
TRBV5-1	TRBJ2-7	.	.	TGCGCCAGCAGCTTGGCCAGGGGCGCCAACGAGCAGTACTTC	CASSLARGANEQYF
TRBV28	TRBJ1-4	.	TRBD1	TGTGCCAGCAGTACAGGGGATGGAAAACTGTTTTTT	CASSTGDGKLFF
TRBV28	TRBJ1-2	.	.	TGTGCCAGCAGTTTTCCGCGACAGGCGAACTATGGCTACACCTTC	CASSFPRQANYGYTF
TRBV29-1	TRBJ2-5	.	TRBD2	TGCAGCGTTGCGGGACTAGCGGGAGGTGGGCAAGAGACCCAGTACTTC	CSVAGLAGGGQETQYF
TRBV18	TRBJ2-7	.	TRBD2	TGTGCCAGCTCACGGTCGTTGCGGGAGAATCCCTACGAGCAGTACTTC	CASSRSLRENPYEQYF
TRBV30	TRBJ1-2	.	.	TGTGCCTGGAGTATATCAGGGGAGTTTGGCTACACCTTC	CAWSISGEFGYTF
TRBV27	TRBJ2-1	.	TRBD2	TGTGCCACCTACCCCCTTCTAGCGGGAGACTACAATGAGCAGTTCTTC	CATYPLLAGDYNEQFF
TRBV29-1	TRBJ2-7	.	.	TGCAGCGTCGCCGCAGGCGTCCCCTCCCCCGACGAGCAGTACTTC	CSVAAGVPSPDEQYF
TRBV19	TRBJ1-2	.	TRBD1	TGTGCCAGTAGTGAAGGCGGGACAGGGGGCTTCTATGGCTACACCTTC	CASSEGGTGGFYGYTF
TRBV6-5	TRBJ1-5	.	TRBD1	TGTGCCAGCAGCCGCATTGACAGGGGGAATCAGCCCCAGCATTTT	CASSRIDRGNQPQHF
TRBV18	TRBJ2-5	once	.	TGTGCCAGCTCACCACGGTTCGGCTTGTCGACGGAGGGTAAGACCCAGTACTTC	CASSPRFGLSTEGKTQYF
TRBV4-2	TRBJ2-3	.	.	TGTGCCAGCAGCCTTACGGGGGCTCACGATACGCAGTATTTT	CASSLTGAHDTQYF
TRBV2	TRBJ2-5	.	.	TGTGCCAGCAGCAGAGAGACCCAGTACTTC	CASSRETQYF
TRBV5-8	TRBJ2-1	few	.	TGTGCCAGCAGCCTTATGGCCACCTCAGGGCGCTCCTACAATGAGCAGTTCTTC	CASSLMATSGRSYNEQFF
TRBV28	TRBJ2-5	.	.	TGTGCCAGCAGTACACGCCGCCGGGACGAAGAGACCCAGTACTTC	CASSTRRRDEETQYF
TRBV12-2	TRBJ1-5	.	.	TGTGCAAGTCGCCTTCGACGGTGCAATCAGCCCCAGCATTTT	CASRLRRCNQPQHF
TRBV30	TRBJ2-3	.	.	TGTGCCTGGAGTGTTGGGTTAGATACGCAGTATTTT	CAWSVGLDTQYF
TRBV6-6	TRBJ1-1	.	.	TGTGCCAGCACCCTACAGGGCACTGAAGCTTTCTTT	CASTLQGTEAFF
TRBV29-1	TRBJ1-2	few	.	TGCAGCGTGACGCGGGGAATTTATGGCTACACCTTC	CSVTRGIYGYTF
TRBV19	TRBJ2-7	.	.	TGTGCCAGTAGTAGCAGGGGGGGACGCTACGAGCAGTACTTC	CASSSRGGRYEQYF